This TCR beta chain appears in the sequencing data of a study of tissue T cells after allogeneic stem cell transplantation. Method: immunoSEQ multiplex PCR; TCRdb's copy keeps in-frame clones and lacks some. The sample records fewer than 3,500 clones, roughly 50% being singletons. The sample's time point: mouse harvest day 14 after allogeneic transplant. Mouse grafts combined 10^7 T-cell-depleted bone marrow cells with 10^6 splenic CD5+ T cells. For this clone: Gene names are mouse gene names.

This receptor was taken from a female BALB/c mouse given C57BL/6 T cells with graft-versus-host disease after an allogeneic hematopoietic cell transplant. Sequenced sample: gut tissue.

The CDR3 region is CASSQEQGQNTLYF. The sequenced part of the CDR3 DNA is TGTGCCAGCAGCCAAGAACAGGGTCAAAACACCTTGTAC. V usage is TRBV5 and J usage is TRBJ2-4; maybe TRBD1 (5 bases). Coverage ceases 1 residue before the CDR3 finishes, and the germline J gene fills in the end. Germline-derived CDR1 and CDR2 are LGHNA and YNLKQL (reference sequence). V was cut by 0 bases and J by 1 base, with 5 bases left in between. CDR3 length: 14 residues.